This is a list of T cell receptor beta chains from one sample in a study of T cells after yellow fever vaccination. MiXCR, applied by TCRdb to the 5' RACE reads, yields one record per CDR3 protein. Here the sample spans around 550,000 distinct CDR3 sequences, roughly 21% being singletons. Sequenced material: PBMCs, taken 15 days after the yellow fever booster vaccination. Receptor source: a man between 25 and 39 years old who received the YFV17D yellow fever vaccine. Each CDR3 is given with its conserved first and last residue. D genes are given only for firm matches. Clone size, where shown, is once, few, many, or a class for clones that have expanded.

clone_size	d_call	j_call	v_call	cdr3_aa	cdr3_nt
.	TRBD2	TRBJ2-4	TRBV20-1	CSATGTNRDIQYF	TGCAGTGCTACTGGGACTAATAGGGACATTCAGTACTTC
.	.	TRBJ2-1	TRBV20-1	CSARRRDYNEQFF	TGCAGTGCTAGACGCCGCGATTACAATGAGCAGTTCTTC
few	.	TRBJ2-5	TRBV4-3	CASSQTHASGETQYF	TGCGCCAGCAGCCAGACTCATGCAAGCGGGGAGACCCAGTACTTC
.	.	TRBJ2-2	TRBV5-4	CASSTGFGGELFF	TGTGCCAGCAGTACAGGGTTCGGCGGGGAGCTGTTTTTT
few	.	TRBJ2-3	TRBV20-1	CSARGRGPYTDTQYF	TGCAGTGCTAGAGGCCGGGGGCCTTACACAGATACGCAGTATTTT
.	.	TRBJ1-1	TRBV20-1	CSAEGGTNTEAFF	TGCAGTGCCGAAGGGGGGACGAACACTGAAGCTTTCTTT
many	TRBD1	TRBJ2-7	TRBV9	CASSVVGQGLREQYF	TGTGCCAGCAGCGTAGTGGGACAGGGATTACGAGAGCAGTACTTC
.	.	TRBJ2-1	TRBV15	CATSPIGTLDNEQFF	TGTGCCACCAGTCCGATCGGGACGCTCGACAATGAGCAGTTCTTC
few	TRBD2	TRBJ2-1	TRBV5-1	CASSLEGLAGSNEQFF	TGCGCCAGCAGCTTGGAGGGACTAGCGGGATCCAATGAGCAGTTCTTC
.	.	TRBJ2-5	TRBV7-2	CASSASGVSQETQYF	TGTGCCAGCAGTGCTTCTGGGGTTTCCCAAGAGACCCAGTACTTC
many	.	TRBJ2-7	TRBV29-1	CSVEGGEYEQYF	TGCAGCGTTGAAGGCGGGGAGTACGAGCAGTACTTC
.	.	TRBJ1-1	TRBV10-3	CAISDFGLGTEAFF	TGTGCCATCAGTGATTTTGGGCTGGGCACTGAAGCTTTCTTT
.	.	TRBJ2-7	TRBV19	CASSNAASYEQYF	TGTGCCAGTAGTAACGCGGCATCCTACGAGCAGTACTTC
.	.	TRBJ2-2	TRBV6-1	CASLGSNTGELFF	TGTGCCAGCCTAGGGTCGAACACCGGGGAGCTGTTTTTT
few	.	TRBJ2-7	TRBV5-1	CASSLADLYEQYF	TGCGCCAGCAGCTTGGCAGATCTCTACGAGCAGTACTTC
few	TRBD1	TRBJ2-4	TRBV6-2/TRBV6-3	CASSSSISRDRDNLAKNIQYF	TGTGCCAGCAGTTCCTCAATATCTCGGGACAGGGACAATCTAGCCAAAAACATTCAGTACTTC
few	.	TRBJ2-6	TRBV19	CASSIIRANVLTF	TGTGCCAGTAGTATAATTCGGGCCAACGTCCTGACTTTC
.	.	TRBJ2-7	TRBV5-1	CASSSDPGAYEQYF	TGCGCCAGCAGCTCCGATCCCGGAGCCTACGAGCAGTACTTC
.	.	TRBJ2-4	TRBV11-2	CASNAQGAAEAKNIQYF	TGTGCCAGCAACGCCCAAGGGGCAGCTGAAGCCAAAAACATTCAGTACTTC
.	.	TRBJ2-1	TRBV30	CAFVIGNNEQFF	TGTGCCTTTGTCATAGGGAACAATGAGCAGTTCTTC
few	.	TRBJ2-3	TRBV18	CASSPRGTGDTQYF	TGTGCCAGCTCACCAAGAGGGACGGGAGATACGCAGTATTTT
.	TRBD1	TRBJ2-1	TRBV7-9	CASSLGDRRENEQFF	TGTGCCAGCAGCTTAGGGGACAGGCGAGAGAATGAGCAGTTCTTC
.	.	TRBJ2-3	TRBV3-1	CASRRAGATDTQYF	TGTGCCAGCAGACGAGCGGGCGCCACAGATACGCAGTATTTT
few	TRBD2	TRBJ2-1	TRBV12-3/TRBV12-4	CASRELAGVNNEQFF	TGTGCCAGCAGGGAACTAGCGGGGGTTAACAATGAGCAGTTCTTC
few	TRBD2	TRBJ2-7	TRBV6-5	CASSTGGSRSYEQYF	TGTGCCAGCAGCACCGGCGGGAGCCGCTCCTACGAGCAGTACTTC
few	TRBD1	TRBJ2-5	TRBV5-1	CASSPSRGLETQYF	TGCGCCAGCAGCCCTAGCAGGGGGCTGGAGACCCAGTACTTC
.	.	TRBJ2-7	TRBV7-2	CASSLASSFLDYEQYF	TGTGCCAGCAGCTTAGCCTCTTCCTTCCTCGACTACGAGCAGTACTTC
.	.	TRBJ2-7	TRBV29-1	CSVAQRPYEQYF	TGCAGCGTTGCTCAGAGACCCTACGAGCAGTACTTC
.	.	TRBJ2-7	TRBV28	CASSFSYGTYEQYF	TGTGCCAGCAGTTTTTCGTACGGAACCTACGAGCAGTACTTC
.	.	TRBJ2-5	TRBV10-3	CAISVKLQETQYF	TGTGCCATCAGTGTCAAGCTCCAAGAGACCCAGTACTTC
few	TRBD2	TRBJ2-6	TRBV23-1	CAIAGGGWVLTF	TGCGCCATCGCGGGAGGGGGATGGGTCCTGACTTTC
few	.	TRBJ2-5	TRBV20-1	CSANLGETQYF	TGCAGTGCTAACCTGGGGGAGACCCAGTACTTC
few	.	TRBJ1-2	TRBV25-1	CASRDTGSSGGYTF	TGTGCCAGCAGAGACACAGGGTCGTCTGGTGGCTACACCTTC
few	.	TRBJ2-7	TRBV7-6	CASSSTRVSYEQYF	TGTGCCAGCAGCTCTACTAGGGTGAGCTACGAGCAGTACTTC
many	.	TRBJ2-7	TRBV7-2	CASSLTGPYEQYF	TGTGCCAGTAGTTTGACGGGGCCCTACGAGCAGTACTTC
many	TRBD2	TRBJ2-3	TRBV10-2	CASSLAASTDTQYF	TGCGCCAGCAGCCTAGCGGCTAGCACAGATACGCAGTATTTT
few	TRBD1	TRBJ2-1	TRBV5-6	CASSFLGQGSYNEQFF	TGTGCCAGCAGCTTTCTGGGACAGGGGTCCTACAATGAGCAGTTCTTC
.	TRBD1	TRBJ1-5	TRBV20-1	CSAEGQNNQPQHF	TGCAGTGCAGAGGGACAGAACAATCAGCCCCAGCATTTT
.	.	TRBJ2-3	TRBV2	CASTARIWHPQYF	TGTGCCAGCACGGCCAGAATCTGGCATCCGCAGTATTTT
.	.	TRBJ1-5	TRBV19	CASSIRGLGQPQHF	TGTGCCAGTAGTATCCGAGGGTTGGGGCAGCCCCAGCATTTT
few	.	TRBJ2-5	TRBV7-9	CASSLDSGEETQYF	TGTGCCAGCAGCTTAGATAGCGGAGAAGAGACCCAGTACTTC
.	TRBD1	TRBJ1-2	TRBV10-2	CASVGTGNYGYTF	TGCGCCAGCGTCGGGACAGGAAACTATGGCTACACCTTC
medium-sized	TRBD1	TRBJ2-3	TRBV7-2	CASSIQGGSTDTQYF	TGTGCCAGCAGCATACAGGGGGGCAGCACAGATACGCAGTATTTT
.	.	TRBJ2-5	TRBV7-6	CASSPRPQTQETQYF	TGTGCCAGCAGCCCGAGACCTCAGACTCAAGAGACCCAGTACTTC
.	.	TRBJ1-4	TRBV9	CASSVGPAGDNEKLFF	TGTGCCAGCAGCGTAGGCCCGGCGGGAGATAATGAAAAACTGTTTTTT
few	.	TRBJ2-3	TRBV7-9	CAMRDSTDTQYF	TGTGCTATGAGAGACTCCACAGATACGCAGTATTTT